The sequence of this T cell receptor (beta chain) was determined in a study of blood T cell repertoires in COVID-19. As for the study in general: The United States, Italy and Spain supplied acute and convalescent COVID-19 samples. T cells, B-cell-depleted T cells, or PBMCs provided the cDNA or gDNA that served as material.

TCRdb's copy holds only in-frame clones and misses some; the assay was immunoSEQ multiplex PCR. The sample has roughly 200,000 clones, about 84% seen once. Details on this clone: Other DNA sequences from this sample encode an identical CDR3 as well.

V was clipped by 4 bases and J by 3 bases, with 13 bases between them. CDR3 length equals 14 residues. CDR1 is SGHRS and CDR2 is YFSETQ in the germline V gene. The source is a woman older than 75 with acute or convalescent COVID-19. Specimen: peripheral blood. The V call is TRBV5-1, the J call TRBJ2-5, with D possibly being TRBD2 (7 bases). The CDR3 spells CASSPRGGEETQYF. The CDR3 DNA reads as TGCGCCAGCAGCCCGAGGGGGGGCGAAGAGACCCAGTACTTC.